This T cell receptor beta chain was observed in a study of shared T cell receptors in the human thymus. The V and J ends lost 4 bases and 1 base, in that order; junction bases with no gene match: 4. Germline-derived CDR1 and CDR2 are SGDLS and YYNGEE. The CDR3 runs to 14 residues. Repertoires were generated with immunoSEQ multiplex PCR, while TCRdb's copy carries only in-frame clones and drops some. The sample holds hundreds of thousands of clones; 70% to 90% are singletons and the top ten take roughly 0.0094%. The same sample was also used in a study of human thymus T cells. That paper adds: The people who donated were healthy Finnish babies having corrective surgery for congenital heart defects. Corrective cardiac surgery supplied the resected thymus tissue. Thymic and blood repertoires appeared to display a bias in their usage of V and J genes. Unrelated individuals reportedly shared highly overlapping thymic TCR repertoires.

The origin of this receptor is a boy under two years old with a congenital heart defect. This sequence joins TRBV9 and TRBJ2-7, with TRBD1 matching over 8 bases. Sequenced input: thymocytes. The CDR3 spells CASSPGDRSYEQYF. In DNA form, the CDR3 reads TGTGCCAGCAGCCCCGGGGACAGGTCCTACGAGCAGTACTTC.